Given below is one TCR beta chain in context. In this sample, this clone turned up a few times. This clone's antigen is unknown. Base-call qualities are not available, and no considerably larger clone is one nucleotide away. The data are from a study of PD-L1 blockade in urothelial cancer (dated by TCRdb to between 2016 and 2019). Study-wide context: Therapy was started at some point between 2014 and 2016 for all patients, and atezolizumab 1,200 mg was administered intravenously every 3 weeks. Blood samples were analyzed at 3 weeks after treatment start (second dose) and at 6 weeks after treatment start. Pretreatment tumor samples, along with matched peripheral blood collected serially before and after atezolizumab treatment, underwent TCR sequencing. About 85% of the roughly 29 patients were identified as males with urothelial cancer of bladder origin, and a prior smoking history was reported by 18 of 29 patients. Durable clinical benefit was defined as a progression-free survival longer than 6 months, and TCR features were additionally tested against progression-free survival and overall survival. Patients had an ECOG performance status of 0 or 1 and had received between 0 and 3 prior chemotherapy regimens. The study was an exploratory multi-omic analysis of somatic, immune and clinical correlates of response to PD-L1 blockade with atezolizumab in urothelial cancer. Roughly 10 patients achieved durable clinical benefit and approximately 19 did not. Blood samples yielded a median of roughly 150,000 T cells and approximately 83,000 unique TCRs, with median clonality 0.080. Some 30 patients had pretreatment blood TCR-seq, roughly 25 had at least one posttreatment blood collection, and roughly 25 had tumor TCR-seq. Whole exome sequencing and RNA sequencing of pretreatment tumors were performed alongside TCR sequencing in the same patients. Broad study findings and their caveats: Greater expansion of tumor-associated TCR clones in peripheral blood 3 weeks after the start of treatment was observed in patients with durable benefit (n of about 21, p = 0.022). Because the sample size was small (n ≈ 27) and many of the analyses were exploratory, the results are meant to be hypothesis-generating. Improved progression-free and overall survival was found to be associated with pretreatment peripheral blood TCR clonality below the median.

Taken from the germline V gene, the CDR1 and CDR2 loops are MNHNS and SASEGT. The CDR3 contains 13 residues, cysteine and phenylalanine counted. Just the 39-base CDR3 DNA is kept, in frame starting at base 1. V is pared back by 3 bases and J by 6 bases, with 12 bases lying between the germline termini. Each PCR received spiked-in synthetic TCR analog templates so that absolute template abundance could be estimated from read counts. The immunoSEQ assay was used to amplify TCRbeta CDR3 regions from genomic DNA with bias-controlled V and J gene primers. Sequencing of rearranged TCRbeta segments was done at approximately 20X coverage. From the authors' description of their analysis: Sequencing errors were corrected by clustering, and CDR3s were annotated against IMGT so that V, D and J genes could be assigned. Only productive TCRbeta rearrangements were used in downstream analyses, excluding out-of-frame or stop-codon sequences. Clonality was computed as one minus Shannon entropy normalized by the log of the number of unique productive sequences. Fisher's exact test with Benjamini-Hochberg correction, at a threshold of adjusted p below 0.01, was used to find clones that differed between time points or between blood and tumor. TCRdb re-hosts the immuneACCESS table, in-frame sequences only. Its copies lack some clones; in the studies checked, an unresolved V gene accounts for under half of them, and the cause for the rest is not known. V and J calls and clone size are those listed in that table; D and trimming were worked out from the DNA. The sample yields 95,000 or so clones; more than 75% were counted once. About 2% of the sample is in the top ten clones.

The time point label for this specimen denotes: pretreatment peripheral blood. The cohort comprised 25 to 35 patients with locally advanced or metastatic urothelial carcinoma treated at Memorial Sloan Kettering on a trial protocol. Peripheral blood mononuclear cells were collected pretreatment and during treatment, at between 1 and 8 total time points per patient. The Qiagen DNeasy Blood extraction kit was used to purify genomic DNA from total PBMCs and tumor samples. PBMCs were collected pretreatment and during treatment and were isolated and stored as previously described. The sequence is built from TRBV6-1 and TRBJ2-7; TRBD2 might be the D gene, on 6 matching bases. This clonotype originated in a man between 60 and 75 years old with urothelial cancer. Sample: PBMCs, taken around atezolizumab (anti-PD-L1) treatment. The sequence in DNA is TGTGCCAGCAGTGACTGGAGGGGCGGCGAGCAGTACTTC. Its translation is CASSDWRGGEQYF.